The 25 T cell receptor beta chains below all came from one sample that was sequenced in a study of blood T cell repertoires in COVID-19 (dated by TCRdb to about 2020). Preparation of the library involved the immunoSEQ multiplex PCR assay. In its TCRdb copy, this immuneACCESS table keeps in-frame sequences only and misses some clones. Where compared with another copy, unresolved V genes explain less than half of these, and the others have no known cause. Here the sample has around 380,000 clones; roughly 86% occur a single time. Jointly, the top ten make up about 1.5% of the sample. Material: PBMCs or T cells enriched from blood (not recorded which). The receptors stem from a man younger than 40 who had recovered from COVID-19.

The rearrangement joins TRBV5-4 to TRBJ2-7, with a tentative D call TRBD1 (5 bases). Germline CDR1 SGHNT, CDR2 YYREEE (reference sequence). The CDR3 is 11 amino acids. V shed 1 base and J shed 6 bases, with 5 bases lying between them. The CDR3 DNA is TGTGCCAGCAGCTTGACAGGCGAGCAGTACTTC. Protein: CASSLTGEQYF.

The DNA for the CDR3 is TGTGCCAGTAGTATGGGGACTATCGAAGAGACCCAGTACTTC. Translating it yields CASSMGTIEETQYF. The V gene is TRBV19, the J gene TRBJ2-5, with TRBD2 matching 7 bases. The CDR3 loop spans 14 amino acids. In germline, CDR1 is LNHDA, CDR2 SQIVND (reference sequence). Germline trimming cut 3 bases from V and 3 bases from J; bases unmatched to any gene: 4.

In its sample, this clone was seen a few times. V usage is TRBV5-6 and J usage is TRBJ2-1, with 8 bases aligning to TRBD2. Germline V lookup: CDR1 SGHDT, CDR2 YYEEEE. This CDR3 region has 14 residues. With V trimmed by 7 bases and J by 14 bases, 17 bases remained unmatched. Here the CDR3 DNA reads TGTGCCAGCGAAAAGGGGGGTAGCGGGACTGTTGAGTTCTTC. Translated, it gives CASEKGGSGTVEFF.

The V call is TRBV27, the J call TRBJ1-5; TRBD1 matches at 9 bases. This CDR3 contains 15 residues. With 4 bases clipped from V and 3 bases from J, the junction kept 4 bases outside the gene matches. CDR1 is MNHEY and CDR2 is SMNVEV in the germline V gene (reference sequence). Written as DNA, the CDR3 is TGTGCCAGCAGTTACCGGGACAGGGTCAATCAGCCCCAGCATTTT. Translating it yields CASSYRDRVNQPQHF.

As DNA, the CDR3 is TGTGCCAGCAGTGCAGGGGATGGAAACACCATATATTTT. This codes for CASSAGDGNTIYF. This chain links TRBV2 with TRBJ1-3; D possibly corresponds to TRBD1 (6 bases). The germline CDR1 and CDR2 sequences are SNHLY and FYNNEI. Trimming cost V 4 bases and J 3 bases, with 7 bases left between them. The CDR3 consists of 13 residues.

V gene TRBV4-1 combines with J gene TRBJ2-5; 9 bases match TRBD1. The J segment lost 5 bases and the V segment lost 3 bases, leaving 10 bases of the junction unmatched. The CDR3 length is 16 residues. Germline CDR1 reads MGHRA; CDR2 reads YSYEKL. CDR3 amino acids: CASSHPGQGLKETQYF. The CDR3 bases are TGCGCCAGCAGCCACCCGGGACAGGGCCTAAAGGAGACCCAGTACTTC.

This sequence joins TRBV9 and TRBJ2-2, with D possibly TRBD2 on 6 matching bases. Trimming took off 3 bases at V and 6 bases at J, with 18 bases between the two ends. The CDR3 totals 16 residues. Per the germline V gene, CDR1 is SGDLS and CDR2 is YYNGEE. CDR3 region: CASSAHTGEYSGELFF. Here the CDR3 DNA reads TGTGCCAGCAGCGCCCACACGGGGGAGTATTCCGGGGAGCTGTTTTTT.

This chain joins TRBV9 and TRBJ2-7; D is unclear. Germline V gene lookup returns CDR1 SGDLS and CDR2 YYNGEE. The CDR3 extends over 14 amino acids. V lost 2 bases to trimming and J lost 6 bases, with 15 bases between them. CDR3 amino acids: CASSVGLGWVEQYF. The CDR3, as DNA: TGTGCCAGCAGCGTCGGGTTAGGCTGGGTCGAGCAGTACTTC.

CDR3 residues: CASSQAGGAYEQYF. CDR3 bases: TGTGCCAGCAGCCAAGCCGGGGGGGCCTACGAGCAGTACTTC. The J gene is TRBJ2-7, the V gene TRBV3-1 (or the pseudogene TRBV3-2), with 8 bases lining up with TRBD2. The V and J ends lost 1 base and 2 bases, in that order; junction bases with no gene match: 1. This CDR3 has 14 amino acids. Germline V gene lookup returns CDR1 LGHDT and CDR2 YNNKEL (reference sequence).

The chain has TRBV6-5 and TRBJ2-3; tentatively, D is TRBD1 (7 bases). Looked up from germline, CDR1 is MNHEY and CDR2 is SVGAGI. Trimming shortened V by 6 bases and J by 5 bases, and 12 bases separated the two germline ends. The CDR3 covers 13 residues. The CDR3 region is CASREGAGDTQYF. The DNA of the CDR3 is TGTGCCAGCAGGGAGGGGGCGGGAGATACGCAGTATTTT.

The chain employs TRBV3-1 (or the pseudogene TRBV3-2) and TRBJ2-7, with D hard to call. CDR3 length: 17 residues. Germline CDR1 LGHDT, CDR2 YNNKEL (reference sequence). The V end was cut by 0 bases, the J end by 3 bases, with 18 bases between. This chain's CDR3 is CASSQDRLQTSLYEQYF. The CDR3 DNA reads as TGTGCCAGCAGCCAAGATCGCCTACAGACCAGCCTCTACGAGCAGTACTTC.

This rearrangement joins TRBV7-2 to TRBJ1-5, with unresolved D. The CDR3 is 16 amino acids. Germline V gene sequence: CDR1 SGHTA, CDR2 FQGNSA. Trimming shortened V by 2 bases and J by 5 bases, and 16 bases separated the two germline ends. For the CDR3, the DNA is TGTGCCAGCAGCTTATCGTCGGCCTCACGGGATCAGCCCCAGCATTTT. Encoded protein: CASSLSSASRDQPQHF.

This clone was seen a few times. CDR3 in DNA: TGTGCCACCAGCAGACCGGGACAGCGTTACTATGGCTACACCTTC. This gives the protein CATSRPGQRYYGYTF. This chain links TRBV15 with TRBJ1-2, with 7 bases fitting TRBD1. CDR1 is LNHNV and CDR2 is YYDKDF in the germline V gene (reference sequence). The CDR3 extends over 15 amino acids. V lost 2 bases, J lost 3 bases, and 6 bases stayed unmatched.

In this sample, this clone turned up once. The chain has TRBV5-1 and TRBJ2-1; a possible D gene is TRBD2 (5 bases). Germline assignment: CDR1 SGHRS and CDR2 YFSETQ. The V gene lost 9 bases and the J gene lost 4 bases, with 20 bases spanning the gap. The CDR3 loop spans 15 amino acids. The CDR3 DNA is TGCGCCACCCGACTTTATCAATCGGGGTACAATGAGCAGTTCTTC. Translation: CATRLYQSGYNEQFF.

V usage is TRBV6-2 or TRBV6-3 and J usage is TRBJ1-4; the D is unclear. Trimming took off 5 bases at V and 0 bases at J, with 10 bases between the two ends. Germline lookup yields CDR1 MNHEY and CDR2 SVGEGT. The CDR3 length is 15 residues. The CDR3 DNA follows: TGTGCCAGCAGTAGCTATGTTGCAACTAATGAAAAACTGTTTTTT. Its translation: CASSSYVATNEKLFF.

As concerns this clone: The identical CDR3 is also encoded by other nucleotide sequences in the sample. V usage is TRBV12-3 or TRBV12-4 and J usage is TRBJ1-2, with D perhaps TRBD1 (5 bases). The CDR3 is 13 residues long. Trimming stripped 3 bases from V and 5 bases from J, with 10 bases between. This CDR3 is CASSFSGGYGYTF. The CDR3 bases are TGTGCCAGCAGTTTCTCGGGGGGATATGGCTACACCTTC.

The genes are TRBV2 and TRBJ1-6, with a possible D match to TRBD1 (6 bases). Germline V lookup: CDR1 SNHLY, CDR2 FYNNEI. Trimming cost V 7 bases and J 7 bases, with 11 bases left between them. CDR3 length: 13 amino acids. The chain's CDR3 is CASKETGNSPLHF. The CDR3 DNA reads TGTGCCAGCAAAGAGACAGGAAATTCACCCCTCCACTTT.

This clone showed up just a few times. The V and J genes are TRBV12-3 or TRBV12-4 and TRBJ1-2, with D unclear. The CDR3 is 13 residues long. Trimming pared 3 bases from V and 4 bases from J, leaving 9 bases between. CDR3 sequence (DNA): TGTGCCAGCAGTTTTCGGGTCAGCTATGGCTACACCTTC. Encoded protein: CASSFRVSYGYTF.

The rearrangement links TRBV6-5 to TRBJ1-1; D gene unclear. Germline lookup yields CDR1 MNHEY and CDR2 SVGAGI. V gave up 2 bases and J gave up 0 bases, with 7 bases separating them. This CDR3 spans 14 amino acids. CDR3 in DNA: TGTGCCAGCAGTTACGGGGAGATGAACACTGAAGCTTTCTTT. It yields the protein CASSYGEMNTEAFF.

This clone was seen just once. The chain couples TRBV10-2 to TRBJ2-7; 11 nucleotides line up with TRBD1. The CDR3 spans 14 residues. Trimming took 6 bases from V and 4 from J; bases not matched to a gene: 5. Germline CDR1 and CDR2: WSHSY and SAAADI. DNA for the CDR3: TGCGCCAGCAGAGTGGACAGGGGGCGATACGAGCAGTACTTC. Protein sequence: CASRVDRGRYEQYF.

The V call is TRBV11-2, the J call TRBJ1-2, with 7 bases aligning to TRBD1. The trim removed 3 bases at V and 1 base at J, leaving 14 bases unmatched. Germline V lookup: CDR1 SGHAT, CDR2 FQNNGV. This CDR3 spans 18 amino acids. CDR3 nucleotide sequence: TGTGCCAGCAGCTTTCTAAAGACACAGGGGTACCGTAACTATGGCTACACCTTC. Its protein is CASSFLKTQGYRNYGYTF.

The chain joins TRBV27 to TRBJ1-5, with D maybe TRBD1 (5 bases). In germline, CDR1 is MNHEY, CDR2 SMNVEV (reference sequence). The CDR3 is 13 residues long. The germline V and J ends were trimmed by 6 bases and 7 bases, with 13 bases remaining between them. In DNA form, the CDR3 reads TGTGCCAGCAGAGATGGGGGGAGCCAGCCCCAGCATTTT. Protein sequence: CASRDGGSQPQHF.

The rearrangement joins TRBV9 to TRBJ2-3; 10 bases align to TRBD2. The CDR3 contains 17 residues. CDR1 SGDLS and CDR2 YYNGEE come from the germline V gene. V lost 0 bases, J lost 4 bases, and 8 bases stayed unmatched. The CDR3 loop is CASSVVAGGLLADTQYF. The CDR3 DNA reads TGTGCCAGCAGCGTAGTAGCGGGGGGCCTCCTGGCAGATACGCAGTATTTT.

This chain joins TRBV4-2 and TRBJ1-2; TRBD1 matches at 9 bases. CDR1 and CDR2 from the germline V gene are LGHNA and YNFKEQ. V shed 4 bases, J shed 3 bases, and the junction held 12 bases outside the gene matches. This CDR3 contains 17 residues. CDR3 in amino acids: CASSLPSGTGPDYGYTF. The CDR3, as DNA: TGTGCCAGCAGCCTCCCTTCCGGGACAGGGCCTGACTATGGCTACACCTTC.

DNA of the CDR3: TGTGCCAGCAGCTTGTCTATCCCCCACGTCCTGACTTTC. It specifies CASSLSIPHVLTF. The rearrangement links TRBV5-6 to TRBJ2-6; D remains unclear. Germline-derived CDR1 and CDR2 are SGHDT and YYEEEE. This CDR3 is 13 amino acids long. Trimming removed 1 base at V and 11 bases at J, with 10 bases between.